This TCR beta chain was recovered during a study of blood T cell repertoires in COVID-19 (dated by TCRdb to 2020 to 2022). With regard to the full study: Samples from collaborators originated in the United States, Italy and Spain and spanned both the acute and convalescent phases of COVID-19. Where HLA class I and class II types were available, the types were taken from metadata supplied by the sample provider, not from assay-based typing. The dataset comprised deeply sampled blood TCRbeta repertoires from subjects exposed to, actively infected with, or recovered from COVID-19. The material from the prospective study consisted of cDNA or gDNA derived from T cells, B-cell-depleted T cells, or PBMCs. A freely available public database, intended as a resource for researchers studying the immune response to SARS-CoV-2, is where the repertoires were released. Samples were obtained from the ongoing ImmuneRACE study (first 160 participants) and from 1,200 or so subjects provided by 6 global collaborators. Nearly every sample came with metadata listing a de-identified subject ID, COVID-19 status, age in years and sex.

TCRbeta CDR3 regions were amplified from genomic DNA by means of the immunoSEQ Assay, a bias-controlled multiplex PCR. The paper's data handling went like this. The number of nucleated cells in each sample was estimated by amplification of reference gene primers within the assay. Sequence reads were collapsed and filtered to measure the absolute abundance of every unique TCRbeta CDR3 rearrangement. For each sample, productive Simpson clonality was calculated as the square root of Simpson's diversity index over productive rearrangements. Not all clones reach the TCRdb copy of this immuneACCESS table, which keeps in-frame sequences only. Checked studies attribute under half of the gap to unresolved V genes and leave the rest unexplained. The DNA was the basis for D and trimming; V, J and clone size are from that table. Recorded for this sample are around 130,000 clones; around nine tenths of them occurred a single time. The ten largest clones capture around 19% of the sample.

Comments on this clone: What this receptor recognizes is not known. There are no base qualities to consult, and no much larger clone falls within one base.

From the cysteine up to the phenylalanine, the CDR3 has a length of 15 residues. The read is trimmed to its CDR3 DNA, 45 bases read in frame from base 1. Per the germline V gene, SGHVS is the CDR1 and FNYEAQ is the CDR2. V is trimmed back by 0 bases and J by 7 bases, and the junction contains 6 bases that no gene match accounts for. Results the study describes overall, beyond this receptor: How much clinical and demographic metadata was included differed by source and by participant, and the metadata was provided uncurated.

Each collaborating institution followed its own protocols to collect whole blood in K2EDTA tubes. For TCRbeta analysis, collaborators shipped samples in one of three forms: frozen whole blood, isolated PBMCs, or DNA extracted from either of those sample types. The chain employs TRBV7-6 and TRBJ2-1, and TRBD2 aligns with 7 junction nucleotides. Specimen: peripheral blood. This clonotype was obtained from a man aged 45-65 years with active or convalescent COVID-19. CDR3 reads: CASSLAGGVWNEQFF. The bases read TGTGCCAGCAGCTTAGCGGGGGGGGTATGGAATGAGCAGTTCTTC.